The 12 T cell receptor beta chains in this list originate from one sample, sequenced in a study of neoadjuvant anti-PD-1 for oral cavity cancer. The protocol was immunoSEQ multiplex PCR, while the TCRdb copy is restricted to in-frame clones and leaves out a portion. The sample has roughly 7,000 clones, approximately 82% seen once. Sequenced material: PBMCs, taken before nivolumab (anti-PD-1) treatment. These receptors were collected from a person between 40 and 79 years old with oral cavity squamous cell carcinoma.

This clone showed up just once. This sequence joins TRBV19 and TRBJ1-3, with unresolved D. From germline, CDR1 is LNHDA and CDR2 SQIVND (reference sequence). V dropped 3 bases and J dropped 0 bases, with 6 bases sitting between them. CDR3 length: 14 residues. CDR3 amino acids: CASSIKNSGNTIYF. The DNA of the CDR3 is TGTGCCAGTAGTATTAAAAACTCTGGAAACACCATATATTTT.

The chain carries TRBV2 and TRBJ1-1; 8 bases are shared with TRBD1. The CDR3 extends over 18 amino acids. J gave up 0 bases and V 2 bases, and 11 bases lay outside the gene matches. The germline V gene has CDR1 SNHLY and CDR2 FYNNEI. The CDR3 protein is CASSELRQGRPMNTEAFF. DNA for the CDR3: TGTGCCAGCAGTGAATTGAGACAGGGGCGGCCGATGAACACTGAAGCTTTCTTT.

The chain carries TRBV5-1 and TRBJ1-1; D is possibly TRBD1 (5 bases). Germline CDR1 is SGHRS and CDR2 is YFSETQ. The CDR3 runs 14 residues. V lost 2 bases to trimming and J lost 3 bases, with 11 bases between them. The CDR3 sequence: CASSLAGRYTEAFF. The CDR3 nucleotides are TGCGCCAGCAGCTTAGCAGGGAGATACACTGAAGCTTTCTTT.

The chain combines TRBV5-4 with TRBJ2-5, with TRBD1 matching 7 bases. Germline CDR1 SGHNT, CDR2 YYREEE (reference sequence). V shed 5 bases and J 1 base; nucleotides not matched to a gene: 8. The length of the CDR3 is 15 residues. This chain's CDR3 is CASSTTGMGQETQYF. The DNA for the CDR3 is TGTGCCAGCAGTACGACAGGGATGGGCCAAGAGACCCAGTACTTC.

The gene calls are TRBV28 and TRBJ1-3; 7 nucleotides line up with TRBD1. V shed 6 bases and J 0 bases; nucleotides not matched to a gene: 8. The CDR3 totals 16 residues. Per germline, CDR1 MDHEN and CDR2 SYDVKM. CDR3 loop: CASRHGQVLSGNTIYF. The CDR3 coding sequence is TGTGCCAGCAGGCACGGACAGGTCCTCTCTGGAAACACCATATATTTT. The complete variable domain, with remaining parts taken from reference TRBV28 and TRBJ1-3, reads DVKVTQSSRYLVKRTGEKVFLECVQDMDHENMFWYRQDPGLGLRLIYFSYDVKMKEKGDIPEGYSVSREKKERFSLILESASTNQTSMYLCASRHGQVLSGNTIYFGEGSWLTVV.

This clone was detected a few times. The chain is built from TRBV6-5 and TRBJ2-7, with a possible D match to TRBD2 (6 bases). Trimming removed 0 bases from V and 2 bases from J, with 8 bases in between. CDR3 length equals 14 residues. CDR1 and CDR2 from the germline V gene are MNHEY and SVGAGI. The CDR3 sequence is CASSYSEGTYEQYF. The CDR3 region has the DNA TGTGCCAGCAGTTACTCGGAGGGTACCTACGAGCAGTACTTC.

The CDR3 DNA reads as TGTGCCAGCACCGAGGACAGGGCGTTGGGTAACTATGGCTACACCTTC. Its protein product is CASTEDRALGNYGYTF. The rearrangement uses TRBV6-6 and TRBJ1-2; 8 bases align to TRBD1. Germline CDR1 MNHNY, CDR2 SVGAGI (reference sequence). V was pared by 7 bases and J by 1 base, with 11 bases of the junction left unmatched. The CDR3 spans 16 residues.

V gene TRBV5-1 combines with J gene TRBJ1-5; D ambiguous. Per germline, CDR1 SGHRS and CDR2 YFSETQ. The V end was cut by 0 bases, the J end by 4 bases, with 5 bases between. The CDR3 is made up of 13 amino acids. DNA for the CDR3: TGCGCCAGCAGCTTGGGAGTTAATCAGCCCCAGCATTTT. It is translated as CASSLGVNQPQHF. Looking up the rest from reference TRBV5-1 and TRBJ1-5 gives the full variable domain: KAGVTQTPRYLIKTRGQQVTLSCSPISGHRSVSWYQQTPGQGLQFLFEYFSETQRNKGNFPGRFSGRQFSNSRSEMNVSTLELGDSALYLCASSLGVNQPQHFGDGTRLSIL.

The sample holds one count of this clone. V is TRBV12-5 and J is TRBJ1-1, with TRBD1 as a possible D gene (5 bases). This CDR3 is built from 14 residues. With 5 bases removed from V and 0 bases from J, the gap between germline ends came to 10 bases. CDR1 and CDR2 (germline): LGHNT, FRNRAP. This CDR3 is CASGPGLMNTEAFF. DNA of the CDR3: TGTGCTAGTGGTCCGGGACTTATGAACACTGAAGCTTTCTTT.

The chain joins TRBV29-1 to TRBJ1-2; D is uncertain. V was pared by 6 bases and J by 7 bases, with 18 bases between. Germline-derived CDR1 and CDR2 are SQVTM and ANQGSEA. The CDR3 is 13 residues long. CDR3: CSVLDRSALGYTF. Here the CDR3 DNA reads TGCAGCGTCCTCGACCGATCCGCGCTTGGCTACACCTTC.

The CDR3 DNA is TGCGCCAGCAGCCCGAGACTAGCCGCGTACACCGGGGAGCTGTTTTTT. Translation: CASSPRLAAYTGELFF. The gene calls are TRBV4-3 and TRBJ2-2, with 7 positions matching TRBD2. Looked up from germline, CDR1 is LGHNA and CDR2 is YSLEER. With 4 bases clipped from V and 3 bases from J, the junction kept 8 bases outside the gene matches. There are 16 residues in the CDR3.

The V call is TRBV11-2, the J call TRBJ1-1; D not resolved. The CDR3 totals 14 residues. V was clipped by 5 bases and J by 1 base, with 11 bases between them. Germline CDR1 reads SGHAT; CDR2 reads FQNNGV. CDR3 DNA sequence: TGTGCCAGCAGCCCCGGCTTGTCGAACACTGAAGCTTTCTTT. Amino acid sequence: CASSPGLSNTEAFF.